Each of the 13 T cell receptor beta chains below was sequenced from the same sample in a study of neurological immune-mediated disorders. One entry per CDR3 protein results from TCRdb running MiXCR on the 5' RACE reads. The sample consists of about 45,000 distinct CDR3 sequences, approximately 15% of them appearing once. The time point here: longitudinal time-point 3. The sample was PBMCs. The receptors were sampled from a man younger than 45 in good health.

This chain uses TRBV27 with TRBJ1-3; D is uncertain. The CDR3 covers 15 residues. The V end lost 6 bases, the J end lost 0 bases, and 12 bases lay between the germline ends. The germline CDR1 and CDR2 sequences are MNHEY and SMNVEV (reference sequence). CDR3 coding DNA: TGTGCCAGCAGCCAAGATGGGCCCTCTGGAAACACCATATATTTT. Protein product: CASSQDGPSGNTIYF.

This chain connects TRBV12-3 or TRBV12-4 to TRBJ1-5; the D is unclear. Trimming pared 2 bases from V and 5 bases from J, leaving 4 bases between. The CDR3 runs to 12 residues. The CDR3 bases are TGTGCCAGCAGTTTACAGTATCAGCCCCAGCATTTT. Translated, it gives CASSLQYQPQHF.

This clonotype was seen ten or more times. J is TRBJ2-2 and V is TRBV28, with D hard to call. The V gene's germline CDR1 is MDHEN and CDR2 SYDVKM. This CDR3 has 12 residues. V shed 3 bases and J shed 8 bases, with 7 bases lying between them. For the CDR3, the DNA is TGTGCCAGCAGTTTGAGTCTGGGGGAGCTGTTTTTT. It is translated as CASSLSLGELFF.

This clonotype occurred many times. CDR3 coding DNA: TGTGCCAGCACTGGCGGGCCGGGGGGACAGGTGGACTATGGCTACACCTTC. Residues: CASTGGPGGQVDYGYTF. The chain couples TRBV7-9 to TRBJ1-2; 8 bases are a match to TRBD1. Trimming removed 7 bases from V and 3 bases from J; junction bases left unmatched: 16. Germline loops: CDR1 SEHNR, CDR2 FQNEAQ (reference sequence). CDR3 length equals 17 residues.

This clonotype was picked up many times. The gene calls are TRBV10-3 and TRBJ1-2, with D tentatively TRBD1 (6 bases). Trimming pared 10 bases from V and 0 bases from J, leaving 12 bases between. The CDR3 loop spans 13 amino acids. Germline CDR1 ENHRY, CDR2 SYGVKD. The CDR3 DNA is TGTGCCACCCGGACAGACTCTAACTATGGCTACACCTTC. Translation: CATRTDSNYGYTF.

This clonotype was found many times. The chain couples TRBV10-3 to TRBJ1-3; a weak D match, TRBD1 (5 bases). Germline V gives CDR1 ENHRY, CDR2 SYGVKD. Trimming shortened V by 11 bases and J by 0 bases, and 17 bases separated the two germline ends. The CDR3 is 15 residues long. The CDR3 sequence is CALARDAPSGNTIYF. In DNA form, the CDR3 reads TGTGCCTTAGCTAGGGACGCTCCCTCTGGAAACACCATATATTTT.

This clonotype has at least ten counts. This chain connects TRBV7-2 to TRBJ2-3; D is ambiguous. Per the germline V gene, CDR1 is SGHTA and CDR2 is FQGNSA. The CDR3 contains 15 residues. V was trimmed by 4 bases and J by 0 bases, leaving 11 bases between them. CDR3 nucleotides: TGTGCCAGCAGCTCCAGCCCCCAGAGCACAGATACGCAGTATTTT. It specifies CASSSSPQSTDTQYF.

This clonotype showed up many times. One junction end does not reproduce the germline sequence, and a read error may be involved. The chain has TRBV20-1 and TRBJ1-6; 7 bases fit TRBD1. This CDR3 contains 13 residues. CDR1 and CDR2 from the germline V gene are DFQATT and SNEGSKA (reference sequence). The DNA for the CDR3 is TGCAGTGCTGGGGACAGTTATAATTCGCCCCTCCACTTT. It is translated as CSAGDSYNSPLHF.

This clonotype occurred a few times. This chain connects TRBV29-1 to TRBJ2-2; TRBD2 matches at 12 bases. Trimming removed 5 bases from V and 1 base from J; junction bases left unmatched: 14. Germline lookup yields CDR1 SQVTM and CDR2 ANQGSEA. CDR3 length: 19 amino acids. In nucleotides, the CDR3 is TGCAGCGTTAGAGGTATGACTAGCGGGAGATACCAGAACACCGGGGAGCTGTTTTTT. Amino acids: CSVRGMTSGRYQNTGELFF.

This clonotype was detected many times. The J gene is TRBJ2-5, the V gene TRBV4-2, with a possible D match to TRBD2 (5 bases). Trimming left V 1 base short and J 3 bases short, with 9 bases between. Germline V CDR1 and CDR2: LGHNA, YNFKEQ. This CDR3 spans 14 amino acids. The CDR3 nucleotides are TGTGCCAGCAGCCAAGTCGGGGTAGAAGAGACCCAGTACTTC. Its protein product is CASSQVGVEETQYF.

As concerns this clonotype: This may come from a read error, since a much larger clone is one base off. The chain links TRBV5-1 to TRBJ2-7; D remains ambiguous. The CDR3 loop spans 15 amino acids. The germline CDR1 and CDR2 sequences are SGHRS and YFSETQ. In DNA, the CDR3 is TGCGCCAGCAGCTTGAGTTACGGCGGAGCCTACGAGCATTACTTC. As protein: CASSLSYGGAYEHYF. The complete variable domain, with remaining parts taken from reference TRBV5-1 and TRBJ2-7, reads KAGVTQTPRYLIKTRGQQVTLSCSPISGHRSVSWYQQTPGQGLQFLFEYFSETQRNKGNFPGRFSGRQFSNSRSEMNVSTLELGDSALYLCASSLSYGGAYEHYFGPGTRLTVT.

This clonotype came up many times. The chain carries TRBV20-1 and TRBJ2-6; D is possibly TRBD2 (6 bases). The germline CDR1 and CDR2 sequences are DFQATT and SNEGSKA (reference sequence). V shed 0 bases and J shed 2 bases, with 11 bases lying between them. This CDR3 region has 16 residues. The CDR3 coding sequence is TGCAGTGCTAGAGATCATGGAGGGGCTGGGGCCAACGTCCTGACTTTC. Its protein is CSARDHGGAGANVLTF.

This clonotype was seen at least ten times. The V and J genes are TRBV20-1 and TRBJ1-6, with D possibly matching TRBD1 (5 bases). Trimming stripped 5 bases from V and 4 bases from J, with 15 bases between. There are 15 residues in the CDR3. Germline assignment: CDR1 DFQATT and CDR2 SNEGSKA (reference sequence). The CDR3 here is CSAPGTEDYNSPLHF. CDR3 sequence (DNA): TGCAGTGCTCCCGGGACGGAGGATTATAATTCACCCCTCCACTTT.